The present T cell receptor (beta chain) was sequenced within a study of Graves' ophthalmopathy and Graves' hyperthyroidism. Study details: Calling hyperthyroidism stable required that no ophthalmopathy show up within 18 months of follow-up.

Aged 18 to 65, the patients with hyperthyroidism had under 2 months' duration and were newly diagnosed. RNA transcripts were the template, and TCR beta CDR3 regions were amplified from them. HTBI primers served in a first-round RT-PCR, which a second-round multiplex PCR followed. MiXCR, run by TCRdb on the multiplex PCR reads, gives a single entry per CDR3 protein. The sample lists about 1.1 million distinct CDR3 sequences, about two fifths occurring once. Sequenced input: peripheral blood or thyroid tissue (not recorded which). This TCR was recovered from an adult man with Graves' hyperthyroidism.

CDR3: CSVEDSPTGPNYGYTF. The CDR3 nucleotides are TGCAGCGTTGAAGATTCTCCGACAGGGCCCAACTATGGCTACACCTTC. This chain joins TRBV29-1 and TRBJ1-2; TRBD1 aligns across 7 bases. The CDR3 extends over 16 amino acids. CDR1 SQVTM and CDR2 ANQGSEA come from the germline V gene. Trimming removed 0 bases from V and 2 bases from J; junction bases left unmatched: 9. The full variable domain, with the rest looked up from reference TRBV29-1 and TRBJ1-2, is SAVISQKPSRDICQRGTSLTIQCQVDSQVTMMFWYRQQPGQSLTLIATANQGSEATYESGFVIDKFPISRPNLTFSTLTVSNMSPEDSSIYLCSVEDSPTGPNYGYTFGSGTRLTVV.